A selection of T cell receptor beta chains follows, all from one sample in a study of vaccination effects on CD4 cells after COVID-19. Repertoires were generated with immunoSEQ multiplex PCR, while TCRdb's copy carries only in-frame clones and drops some. The sample lists around 60,000 clones; around three quarters were seen once. The antigens these receptors bind are not known. The sample consisted of CD4+ T cells from PBMCs cultured without peptide, taken before COVID-19 vaccination. The receptors derive from a human donor who received a COVID-19 vaccine. Both conserved end residues are part of each CDR3. D genes are given only for firm matches.

D gene	V gene	J gene	CDR3 DNA	CDR3 protein
TRBD2	TRBV18	TRBJ2-1	TGTGCCAGCTCACCATCAGCGGGGGGGCTTAGCCCCTACAATGAGCAGTTCTTC	CASSPSAGGLSPYNEQFF
TRBD2	TRBV10-2	TRBJ2-3	TGCGCCAGCAGCAGCGGGGGGGCCCTTGCATATACGCAGTATTTT	CASSSGGALAYTQYF
.	TRBV6-1	TRBJ1-2	TGTGCCAGCAGTGACAGGGGAACAGGGCGTTGGGGCTATGGCTACACCTTC	CASSDRGTGRWGYGYTF
TRBD2	TRBV20-1	TRBJ2-1	TGCAGTGCTAGTGGCCTAGCGGGGGGGCCTGGTGAGCAGTTCTTC	CSASGLAGGPGEQFF
.	TRBV29-1	TRBJ2-1	TGCAGCGTTGACGCCAGGGTTGGAGGCAATGAGCAGTTCTTC	CSVDARVGGNEQFF
.	TRBV5-1	TRBJ1-1	TGCGCCAGCAGCAGAGATAACACTGAAGCTTTCTTT	CASSRDNTEAFF
TRBD2	TRBV5-1	TRBJ2-3	TGCGCCAGCAGCCTGGGAGGGGACGGGGCAGATACGCAGTATTTT	CASSLGGDGADTQYF
.	TRBV6-2/TRBV6-3	TRBJ1-2	TGTGCCAGCAGTTACTCGTCCGGGACTGGCTACACCTTC	CASSYSSGTGYTF
.	TRBV19	TRBJ2-2	TGTGCCAGTAGATACCTCTCTACCAACGTGAGGCCGTTCGTTAACACCGGGGAGCTGTTTTTT	CASRYLSTNVRPFVNTGELFF
.	TRBV18	TRBJ2-3	TGTGCCAGCTCACCAACTACAGATACGCAGTATTTT	CASSPTTDTQYF